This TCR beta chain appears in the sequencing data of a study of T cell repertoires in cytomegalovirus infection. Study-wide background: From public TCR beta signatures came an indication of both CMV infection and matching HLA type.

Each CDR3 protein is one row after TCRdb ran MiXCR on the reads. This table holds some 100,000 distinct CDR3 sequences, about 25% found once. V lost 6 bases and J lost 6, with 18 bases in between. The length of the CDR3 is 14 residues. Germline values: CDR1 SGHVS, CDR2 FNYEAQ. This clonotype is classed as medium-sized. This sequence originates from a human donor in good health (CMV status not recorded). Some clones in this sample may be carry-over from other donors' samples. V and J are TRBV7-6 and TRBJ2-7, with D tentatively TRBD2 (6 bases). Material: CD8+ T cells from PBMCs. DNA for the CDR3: TGTGCCAGCAGTCTAAGTGGGGGGAACGGCGAGCAGTACTTC. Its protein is CASSLSGGNGEQYF.